One and the same sample provided the 15 T cell receptor beta chains below, sequenced in a study of blood T cell repertoires in COVID-19. TCRdb's table, derived via immunoSEQ multiplex PCR, lists solely in-frame clones and lacks some. The table lists about 310,000 clones, 90% of them singletons, with around 4.5% in the top ten. Material: PBMCs or T cells enriched from blood (not recorded which). The source is a woman aged 18-29 years with acute COVID-19.

The rearrangement uses TRBV19 and TRBJ1-1; possible D gene TRBD1, 5 bases. V lost 11 bases and J lost 4, with 17 bases in between. The CDR3 has 13 amino acids. Germline-derived CDR1 and CDR2 are LNHDA and SQIVND (reference sequence). The CDR3 DNA reads as TGTGCCTCCCTGGGTAGGGGCAGCACTGAAGCTTTCTTT. Translated: CASLGRGSTEAFF.

The chain couples TRBV19 to TRBJ1-3, with 7 bases that match TRBD1. CDR1 is LNHDA and CDR2 is SQIVND in the germline V gene (reference sequence). CDR3 size: 15 residues. V trimming: 4 bases; J trimming: 8 bases; junction bases outside the gene matches: 11. The CDR3 loop is CASSKSPGTADTIYF. CDR3 bases: TGTGCCAGTAGTAAAAGTCCCGGGACAGCGGACACCATATATTTT.

This clone was detected a few times. This sequence joins TRBV7-9 and TRBJ1-1; the D gene is possibly TRBD1 (5 bases). Deletions cut 5 bases from V and 3 bases from J, with 16 bases between. Germline values: CDR1 SEHNR, CDR2 FQNEAQ (reference sequence). The CDR3 consists of 15 residues. CDR3: CASSPRWGSDTEAFF. The CDR3 nucleotides are TGTGCCAGCAGCCCCCGGTGGGGCTCGGACACTGAAGCTTTCTTT.

The chain couples TRBV6-5 to TRBJ2-5; possible D gene TRBD2, 6 bases. The CDR3 loop spans 13 amino acids. V lost 4 bases, J lost 2 bases, and 8 bases lay in between. CDR1 and CDR2 from the germline V gene are MNHEY and SVGAGI. CDR3 region: CASSWGLQETQYF. CDR3 DNA: TGTGCCAGCAGTTGGGGACTGCAAGAGACCCAGTACTTC.

The CDR3 bases are TGTGCCAGCAGTCAGACAGGGGGCACAGATACGCAGTATTTT. It translates to CASSQTGGTDTQYF. The V gene is TRBV28, the J gene TRBJ2-3; 8 bases align to TRBD1. V lost 5 bases and J lost 1; bases outside the gene matches: 2. CDR1 MDHEN and CDR2 SYDVKM come from the germline V gene. The CDR3 spans 14 residues. Full variable domain (remainder filled in from reference TRBV28 and TRBJ2-3): DVKVTQSSRYLVKRTGEKVFLECVQDMDHENMFWYRQDPGLGLRLIYFSYDVKMKEKGDIPEGYSVSREKKERFSLILESASTNQTSMYLCASSQTGGTDTQYFGPGTRLTVL.

This clone was seen only once. This chain joins TRBV3-1 (or the pseudogene TRBV3-2) and TRBJ1-2; 7 nucleotides line up with TRBD1. J was trimmed by 8 bases and V by 0 bases; bases with no gene match: 3. The germline CDR1 and CDR2 sequences are LGHDT and YNNKEL (reference sequence). The CDR3 covers 13 residues. The CDR3 spells CASSQDTGEGYTF. The CDR3, as DNA: TGTGCCAGCAGCCAAGACACAGGGGAAGGCTACACCTTC.

The chain recombines TRBV3-1 (or the pseudogene TRBV3-2) with TRBJ2-2; a weak D match, TRBD1 (5 bases). The germline gives CDR1 LGHDT, CDR2 YNNKEL (reference sequence). Trimming took 1 base from V and 3 from J, leaving 9 bases between them. This CDR3 is 15 amino acids long. The CDR3 DNA sequence: TGTGCCAGCAGCCAAGGTGACAGATACACCGGGGAGCTGTTTTTT. Amino acids: CASSQGDRYTGELFF.

The V gene is TRBV28, the J gene TRBJ2-1; 9 positions agree with TRBD1. V trimming: 4 bases; J trimming: 3 bases; junction bases outside the gene matches: 4. The CDR3 covers 15 residues. Germline-derived CDR1 and CDR2 are MDHEN and SYDVKM. Written as DNA, the CDR3 is TGTGCCAGCAGTTCTGCGGGACAGGGCTACAATGAGCAGTTCTTC. This encodes CASSSAGQGYNEQFF.

This clone turned up a few times. DNA of the CDR3: TGTGCCAGCAGTGCAGGAATGAACACTGAAGCTTTCTTT. Translation: CASSAGMNTEAFF. The rearrangement joins TRBV28 to TRBJ1-1; unclear D gene. The V gene lost 5 bases and the J gene lost 0 bases, with 7 bases spanning the gap. The CDR3 is 13 residues long. Germline-derived CDR1 and CDR2 are MDHEN and SYDVKM.

V is TRBV7-6 and J is TRBJ1-2; 9 bases align to TRBD1. V shed 2 bases and J 8 bases; nucleotides not matched to a gene: 9. CDR3 length equals 15 residues. In germline, CDR1 is SGHVS, CDR2 FNYEAQ. This chain's CDR3 is CASSLKGQGIGGYTF. The CDR3 nucleotides read TGTGCCAGCAGCTTAAAGGGACAGGGAATAGGGGGCTACACCTTC.

The genes are TRBV5-1 and TRBJ1-1, with 7 nucleotides matching TRBD1. The CDR3 length is 13 residues. The germline V gene has CDR1 SGHRS and CDR2 YFSETQ. Unmatched junction bases numbered 5, after V lost 2 bases and J lost 7 bases. The CDR3 bases are TGCGCCAGCAGCTTCGACAGGGCATATGAAGCTTTCTTT. As protein: CASSFDRAYEAFF.

V usage is TRBV3-1 (or the pseudogene TRBV3-2) and J usage is TRBJ1-2; 7 bases align to TRBD1. The germline V gene has CDR1 LGHDT and CDR2 YNNKEL (reference sequence). The CDR3 loop spans 16 amino acids. Germline trimming cut 4 bases from V and 1 base from J; bases unmatched to any gene: 9. CDR3 DNA: TGTGCCAGCAGCCGCGGCCATGGACAGGTTAACTATGGCTACACCTTC. Translated, it gives CASSRGHGQVNYGYTF.

The V and J genes are TRBV16 and TRBJ1-1; no firm D call. The V and J ends lost 2 bases and 1 base respectively, with 5 bases between them. This CDR3 has 13 amino acids. Germline CDR1 and CDR2: KGHSY and FQNENV. The DNA for the CDR3 is TGTGCCAGCAGCCAAGTCAGGAACACTGAAGCTTTCTTT. Translating it yields CASSQVRNTEAFF.

This clone was counted only a few times. This chain links TRBV28 with TRBJ1-1; no clear D. The CDR3 totals 14 residues. Germline V gene lookup returns CDR1 MDHEN and CDR2 SYDVKM. Trimming cost V 2 bases and J 4 bases, with 11 bases left between them. The CDR3 DNA reads as TGTGCCAGCAGTTTAGGGAGCCCCGCCACTGAAGCTTTCTTT. Translation: CASSLGSPATEAFF.

The rearrangement joins TRBV4-1 to TRBJ1-5; D not certain. CDR3 length: 17 residues. V lost 4 bases, J lost 2 bases, and 18 bases lay in between. In germline, CDR1 is MGHRA, CDR2 YSYEKL. The CDR3 protein is CASSLVEGGRGNQPQHF. CDR3 DNA sequence: TGCGCCAGCAGCCTAGTCGAGGGAGGGAGGGGCAATCAGCCCCAGCATTTT.